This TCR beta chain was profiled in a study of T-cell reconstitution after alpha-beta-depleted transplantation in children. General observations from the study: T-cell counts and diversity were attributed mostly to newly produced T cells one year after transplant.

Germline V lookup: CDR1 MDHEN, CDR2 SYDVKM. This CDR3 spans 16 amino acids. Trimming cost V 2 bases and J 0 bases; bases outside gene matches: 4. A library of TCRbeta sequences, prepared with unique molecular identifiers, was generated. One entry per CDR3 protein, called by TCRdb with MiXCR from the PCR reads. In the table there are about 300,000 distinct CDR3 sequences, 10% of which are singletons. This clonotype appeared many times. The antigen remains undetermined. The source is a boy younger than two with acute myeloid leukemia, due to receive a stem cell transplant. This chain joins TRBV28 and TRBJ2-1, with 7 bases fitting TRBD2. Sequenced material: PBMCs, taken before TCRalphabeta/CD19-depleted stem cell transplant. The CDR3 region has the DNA TGTGCCAGCAGTTTACTCTCTAGCGGCTCCTACAATGAGCAGTTCTTC. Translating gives CASSLLSSGSYNEQFF.